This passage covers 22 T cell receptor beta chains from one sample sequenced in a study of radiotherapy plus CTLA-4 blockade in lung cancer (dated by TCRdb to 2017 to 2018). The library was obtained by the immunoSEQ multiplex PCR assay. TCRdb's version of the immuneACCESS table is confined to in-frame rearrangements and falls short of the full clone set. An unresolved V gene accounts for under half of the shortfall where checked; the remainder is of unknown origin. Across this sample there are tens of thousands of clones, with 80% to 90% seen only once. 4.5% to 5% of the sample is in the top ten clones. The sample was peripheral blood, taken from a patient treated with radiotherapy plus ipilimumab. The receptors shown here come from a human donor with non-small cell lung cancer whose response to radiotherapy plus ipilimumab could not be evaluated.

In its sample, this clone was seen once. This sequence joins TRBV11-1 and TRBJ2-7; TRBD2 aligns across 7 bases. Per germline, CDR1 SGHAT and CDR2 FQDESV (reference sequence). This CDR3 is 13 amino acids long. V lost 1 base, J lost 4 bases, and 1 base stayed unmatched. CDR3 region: CASSLDGGYEQYF. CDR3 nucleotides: TGTGCCAGCAGCTTAGACGGGGGGTACGAGCAGTACTTC.

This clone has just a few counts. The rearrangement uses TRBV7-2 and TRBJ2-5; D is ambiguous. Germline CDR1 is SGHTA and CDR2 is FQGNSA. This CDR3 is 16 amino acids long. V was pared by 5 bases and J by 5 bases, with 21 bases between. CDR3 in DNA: TGTGCCAGCAGCCCAAGGAGTACCGTAAGTGGGGAGACCCAGTACTTC. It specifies CASSPRSTVSGETQYF. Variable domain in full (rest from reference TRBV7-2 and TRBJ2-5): GAGVSQSPSNKVTEKGKDVELRCDPISGHTALYWYRQSLGQGLEFLIYFQGNSAPDKSGLPSDRFSAERTGGSVSTLTIQRTQQEDSAVYLCASSPRSTVSGETQYFGPGTRLLVL.

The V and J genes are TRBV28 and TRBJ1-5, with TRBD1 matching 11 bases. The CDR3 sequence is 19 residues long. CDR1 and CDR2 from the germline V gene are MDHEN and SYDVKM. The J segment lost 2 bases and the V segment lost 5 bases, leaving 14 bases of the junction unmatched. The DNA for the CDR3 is TGTGCCAGCAGTCCCCAAAGAGGACAGGGGGCGAAAGGCAATCAGCCCCAGCATTTT. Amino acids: CASSPQRGQGAKGNQPQHF.

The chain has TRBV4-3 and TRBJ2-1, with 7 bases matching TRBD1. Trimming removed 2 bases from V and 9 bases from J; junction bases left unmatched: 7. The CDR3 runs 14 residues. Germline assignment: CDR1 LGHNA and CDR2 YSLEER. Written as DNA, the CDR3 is TGCGCCAGCAGCCAAACGACAGGGTTATCTGAGCAGTTCTTC. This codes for CASSQTTGLSEQFF.

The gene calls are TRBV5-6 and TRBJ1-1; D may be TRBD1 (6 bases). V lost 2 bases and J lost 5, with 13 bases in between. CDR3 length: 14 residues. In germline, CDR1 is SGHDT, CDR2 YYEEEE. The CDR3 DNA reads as TGTGCCAGCAGCTTCTACCAGGGGTGGACTGAAGCTTTCTTT. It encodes CASSFYQGWTEAFF.

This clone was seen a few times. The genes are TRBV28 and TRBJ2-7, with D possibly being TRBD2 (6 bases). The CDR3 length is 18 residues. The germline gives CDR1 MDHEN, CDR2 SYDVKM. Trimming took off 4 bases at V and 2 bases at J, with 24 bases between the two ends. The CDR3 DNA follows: TGTGCCAGCAGTTCATCCGGGACTCGAGTTTTACCCACCTACGAGCAGTACTTC. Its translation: CASSSSGTRVLPTYEQYF.

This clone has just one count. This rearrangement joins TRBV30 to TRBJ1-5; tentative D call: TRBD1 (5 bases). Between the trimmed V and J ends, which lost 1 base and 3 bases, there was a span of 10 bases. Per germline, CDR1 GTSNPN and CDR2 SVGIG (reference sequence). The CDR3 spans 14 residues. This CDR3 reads CAWSAPGYNQPQHF. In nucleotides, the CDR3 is TGTGCCTGGAGTGCCCCAGGGTACAATCAGCCCCAGCATTTT.

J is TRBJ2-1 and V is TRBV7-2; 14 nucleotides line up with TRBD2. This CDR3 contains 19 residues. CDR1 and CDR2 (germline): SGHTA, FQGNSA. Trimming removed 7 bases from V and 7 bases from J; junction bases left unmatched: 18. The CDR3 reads CASTPNQGLAGVSGNEQFF. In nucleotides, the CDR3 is TGTGCCAGCACCCCCAATCAGGGACTAGCGGGAGTCTCGGGTAATGAGCAGTTCTTC.

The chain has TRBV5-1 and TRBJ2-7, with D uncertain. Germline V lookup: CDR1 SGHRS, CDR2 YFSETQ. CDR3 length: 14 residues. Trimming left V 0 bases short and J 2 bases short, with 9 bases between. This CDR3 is CASSLGPDTYEQYF. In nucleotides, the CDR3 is TGCGCCAGCAGCTTGGGCCCCGACACCTACGAGCAGTACTTC.

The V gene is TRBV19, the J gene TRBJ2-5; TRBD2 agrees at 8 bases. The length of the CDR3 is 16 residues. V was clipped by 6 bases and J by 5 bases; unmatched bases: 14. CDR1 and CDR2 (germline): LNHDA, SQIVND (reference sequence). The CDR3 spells CASSPGLAVVGETQYF. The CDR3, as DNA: TGTGCCAGTAGCCCCGGACTAGCTGTCGTTGGGGAGACCCAGTACTTC.

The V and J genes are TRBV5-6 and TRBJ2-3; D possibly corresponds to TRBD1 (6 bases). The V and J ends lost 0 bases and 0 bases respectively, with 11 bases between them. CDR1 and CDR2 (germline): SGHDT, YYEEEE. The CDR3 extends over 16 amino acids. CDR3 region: CASSLALDRSTDTQYF. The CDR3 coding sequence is TGTGCCAGCAGCTTGGCCCTCGACAGGAGCACAGATACGCAGTATTTT.

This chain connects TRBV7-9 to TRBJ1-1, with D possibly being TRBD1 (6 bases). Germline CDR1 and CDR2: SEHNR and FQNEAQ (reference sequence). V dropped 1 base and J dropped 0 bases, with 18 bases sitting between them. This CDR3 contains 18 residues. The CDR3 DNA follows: TGTGCCAGCAGCTTAGTAGGGAGGGGGATATGGATGAACACTGAAGCTTTCTTT. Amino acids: CASSLVGRGIWMNTEAFF.

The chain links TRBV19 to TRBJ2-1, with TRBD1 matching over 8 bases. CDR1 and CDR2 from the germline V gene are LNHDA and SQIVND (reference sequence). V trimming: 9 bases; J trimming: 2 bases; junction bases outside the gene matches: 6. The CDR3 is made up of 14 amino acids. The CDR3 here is CARPQGAPYNEQFF. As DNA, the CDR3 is TGTGCCAGACCCCAGGGGGCACCCTACAATGAGCAGTTCTTC.

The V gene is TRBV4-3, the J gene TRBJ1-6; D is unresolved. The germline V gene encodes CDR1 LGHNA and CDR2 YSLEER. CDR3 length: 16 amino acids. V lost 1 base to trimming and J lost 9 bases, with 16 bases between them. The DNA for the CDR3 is TGCGCCAGCAGCCAAGGCCCGGGGATCCCTGGTTCACCCCTCCACTTT. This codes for CASSQGPGIPGSPLHF.

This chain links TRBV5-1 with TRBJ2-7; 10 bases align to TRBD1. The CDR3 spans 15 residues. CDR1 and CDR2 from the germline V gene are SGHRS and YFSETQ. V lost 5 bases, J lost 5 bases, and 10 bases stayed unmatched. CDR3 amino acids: CASRPPGTGAHEQYF. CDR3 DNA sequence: TGCGCCAGCAGGCCGCCCGGGACAGGGGCCCACGAGCAGTACTTC.

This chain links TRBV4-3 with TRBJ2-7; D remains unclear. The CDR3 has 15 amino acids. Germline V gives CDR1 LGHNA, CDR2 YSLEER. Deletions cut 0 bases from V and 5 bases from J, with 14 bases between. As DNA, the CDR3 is TGCGCCAGCAGCCAAGATGGTACAGTTCGCCACGAGCAGTACTTC. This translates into CASSQDGTVRHEQYF.

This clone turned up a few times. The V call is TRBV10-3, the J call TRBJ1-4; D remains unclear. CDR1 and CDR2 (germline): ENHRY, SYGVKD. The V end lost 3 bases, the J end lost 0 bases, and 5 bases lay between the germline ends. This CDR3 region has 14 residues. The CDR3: CAISDPTTNEKLFF. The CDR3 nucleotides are TGTGCCATCAGTGATCCCACAACTAATGAAAAACTGTTTTTT.

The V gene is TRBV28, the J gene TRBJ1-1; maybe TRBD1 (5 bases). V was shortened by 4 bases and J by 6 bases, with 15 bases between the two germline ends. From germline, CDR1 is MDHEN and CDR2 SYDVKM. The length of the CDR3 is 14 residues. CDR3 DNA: TGTGCCAGCAGTTCACTGGGCAGGGAGGCTGAAGCTTTCTTT. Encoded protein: CASSSLGREAEAFF.

CDR3 coding DNA: TGTGCCAGCAGTTCATCCGGGACTAGTTACAATGAGCAGTTCTTC. Translated: CASSSSGTSYNEQFF. The chain has TRBV28 and TRBJ2-1; 8 bases align to TRBD2. The V segment lost 4 bases and the J segment 4 bases; nucleotides outside the gene matches: 6. The CDR3 totals 15 residues. CDR1 is MDHEN and CDR2 is SYDVKM in the germline V gene.

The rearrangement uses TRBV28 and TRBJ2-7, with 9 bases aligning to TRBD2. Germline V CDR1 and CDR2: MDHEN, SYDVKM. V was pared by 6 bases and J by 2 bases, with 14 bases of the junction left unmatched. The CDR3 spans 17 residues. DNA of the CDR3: TGTGCCAGCAGCCTTAGAGGACTAGCGACCGGAACCTACGAGCAGTACTTC. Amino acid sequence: CASSLRGLATGTYEQYF. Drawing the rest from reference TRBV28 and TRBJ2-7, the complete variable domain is DVKVTQSSRYLVKRTGEKVFLECVQDMDHENMFWYRQDPGLGLRLIYFSYDVKMKEKGDIPEGYSVSREKKERFSLILESASTNQTSMYLCASSLRGLATGTYEQYFGPGTRLTVT.

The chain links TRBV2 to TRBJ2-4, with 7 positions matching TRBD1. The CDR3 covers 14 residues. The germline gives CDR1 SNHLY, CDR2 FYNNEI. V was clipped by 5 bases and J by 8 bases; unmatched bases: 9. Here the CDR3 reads CASSPDRDGDIQYF. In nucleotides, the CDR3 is TGTGCCAGCAGTCCTGACAGGGATGGGGACATTCAGTACTTC.

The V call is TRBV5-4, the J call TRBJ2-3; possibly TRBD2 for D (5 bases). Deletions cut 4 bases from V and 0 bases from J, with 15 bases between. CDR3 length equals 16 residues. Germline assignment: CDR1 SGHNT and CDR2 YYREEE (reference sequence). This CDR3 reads CASSPPGGQSTDTQYF. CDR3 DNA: TGTGCCAGCAGCCCCCCTGGCGGGCAGAGCACAGATACGCAGTATTTT.